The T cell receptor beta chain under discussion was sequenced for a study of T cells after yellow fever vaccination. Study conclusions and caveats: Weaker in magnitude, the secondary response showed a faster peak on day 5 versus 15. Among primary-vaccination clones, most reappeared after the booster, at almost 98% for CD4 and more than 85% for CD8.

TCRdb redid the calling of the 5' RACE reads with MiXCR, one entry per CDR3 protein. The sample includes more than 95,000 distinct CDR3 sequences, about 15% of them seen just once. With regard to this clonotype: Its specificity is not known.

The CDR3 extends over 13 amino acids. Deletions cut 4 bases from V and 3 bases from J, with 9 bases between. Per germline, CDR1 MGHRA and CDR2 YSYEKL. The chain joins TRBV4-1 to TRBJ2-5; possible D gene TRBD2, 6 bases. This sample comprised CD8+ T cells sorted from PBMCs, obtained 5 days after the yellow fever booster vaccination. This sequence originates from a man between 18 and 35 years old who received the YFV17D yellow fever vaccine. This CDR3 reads CASSPGLKETQYF. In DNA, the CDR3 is TGCGCCAGCAGCCCGGGACTTAAAGAGACCCAGTACTTC.